This section outlines one T cell receptor (beta chain) sequence together with its context. This entry belongs to a study of control samples from healthy donors and cancer patients. Libraries were prepared by immunoSEQ multiplex PCR; TCRdb keeps only in-frame clonotypes and omits some of them. The sample holds 200,000 to 250,000 clones, 90% to 95% seen once. CDR3 length: 15 amino acids. Germline values: CDR1 MNHEY, CDR2 SMNVEV (reference sequence). Trimming took 2 bases from V and 1 from J, leaving 8 bases between them. The clonotype was recovered from a man aged 50 to 59 in good health. The rearrangement links TRBV27 to TRBJ2-2; D unclear. The sequencing sample was made of blood. The chain's CDR3 is CASSLAPLNTGELFF. The CDR3 DNA sequence: TGTGCCAGCAGTTTAGCCCCATTGAACACCGGGGAGCTGTTTTTT.